This entry lists 14 T cell receptor beta chains sequenced from one sample in a study. Each CDR3 protein is one row after TCRdb ran MiXCR on the RT-PCR reads. The repertoire consists of hundreds of thousands of distinct CDR3 sequences, with around 14% occurring once and the leading ten covering 3.6%. Sequences were obtained from memory CD4+ T cells from blood. These receptors originate from a female donor in good health, serving as a healthy control.

This clonotype showed up just a few times. The chain uses TRBV7-2 and TRBJ1-5; no clear D gene. Germline-derived CDR1 and CDR2 are SGHTA and FQGNSA. V was pared by 3 bases and J by 2 bases, with 11 bases between. The CDR3 is 15 amino acids. The CDR3 DNA follows: TGTGCCAGCAGCTTGAGTAGGGAAGGCAATCAGCCCCAGCATTTT. Translating gives CASSLSREGNQPQHF.

The table lists this clonotype with a few counts. The V gene is TRBV5-1, the J gene TRBJ2-5; D is unresolved. V lost 1 base and J 5 bases, leaving 24 bases between the germline ends. CDR3 length: 18 residues. CDR1 and CDR2 from the germline V gene are SGHRS and YFSETQ. As DNA, the CDR3 is TGCGCCAGCAGCTTGTCGTCTGGATTAGCTAAATCGAGGGAGACCCAGTACTTC. It encodes CASSLSSGLAKSRETQYF.

In its sample, this clonotype was seen once. This may come from a read error, since a much larger clone is one base off. The chain joins TRBV10-2 to TRBJ1-5; D is unresolved. Trimming took off 6 bases at V and 4 bases at J, with 10 bases between the two ends. This CDR3 is built from 13 residues. CDR1 and CDR2 (germline): WSHSY, SAAADI. CDR3 region: CASRDQFNQPQHF. In nucleotides, the CDR3 is TGCGCCAGCAGAGACCAGTTTAATCAGCCCCAGCATTTT.

This sequence joins TRBV18 and TRBJ2-1; 10 bases agree with TRBD2. The CDR3 sequence is 15 residues long. Germline V gives CDR1 KGHSH, CDR2 LQKENI. Unmatched junction bases numbered 9, after V lost 6 bases and J lost 7 bases. CDR3 in DNA: TGTGCCAGCTCTCTAGCGGGGGCCTCAAGGAATGAGCAGTTCTTC. It is translated as CASSLAGASRNEQFF.

The J gene is TRBJ1-1, the V gene TRBV6-1; no reliable D call. Trimming removed 2 bases from V and 5 bases from J, with 12 bases in between. This CDR3 spans 14 amino acids. Per germline, CDR1 MNHNS and CDR2 SASEGT. CDR3 bases: TGTGCCAGCAGTGAAAGCGTACACGGAACTGAAGCTTTCTTT. The encoded protein is CASSESVHGTEAFF.

This clonotype occurred a few times. The V gene is TRBV20-1, the J gene TRBJ2-1; the match to TRBD2 covers 11 bases. Germline V lookup: CDR1 DFQATT, CDR2 SNEGSKA (reference sequence). This CDR3 region has 15 residues. The ends lost 1 base at V and 7 bases at J; junction bases unmatched: 6. The CDR3 region has the DNA TGCAGTGCTAGAGCTTTAGCGGGGGGGCTTAATGAGCAGTTCTTC. This sequence encodes CSARALAGGLNEQFF.

The sample holds a few counts of this clonotype. The chain combines TRBV9 with TRBJ1-5, with unresolved D. The CDR3 runs to 13 residues. Germline V CDR1 and CDR2: SGDLS, YYNGEE. Trimming removed 0 bases from V and 4 bases from J, with 5 bases in between. The DNA of the CDR3 is TGTGCCAGCAGCGTAGACTGGAATCAGCCCCAGCATTTT. The encoded protein is CASSVDWNQPQHF.

This clonotype has ten or more counts. The chain couples TRBV20-1 to TRBJ2-7, with a tentative D call TRBD2 (5 bases). CDR3 length: 17 residues. Germline V gene sequence: CDR1 DFQATT, CDR2 SNEGSKA (reference sequence). V dropped 0 bases and J dropped 4 bases, with 22 bases sitting between them. CDR3 coding DNA: TGCAGTGCTAGAGACCCAACCGGAACGGGAAGTTCGTACGAGCAGTACTTC. It is translated as CSARDPTGTGSSYEQYF.

V gene TRBV19 combines with J gene TRBJ1-2, with a tentative D call TRBD1 (6 bases). V was clipped by 3 bases and J by 2 bases, with 13 bases between them. CDR1 LNHDA and CDR2 SQIVND come from the germline V gene (reference sequence). The CDR3 length is 15 residues. Here the CDR3 DNA reads TGTGCCAGTAGTATCGGGGACACCTCGAACTATGGCTACACCTTC. Protein: CASSIGDTSNYGYTF.

This clonotype was picked up a small number of times. The rearrangement links TRBV7-2 to TRBJ2-3, with 7 bases matching TRBD2. CDR1 is SGHTA, CDR2 FQGNSA, per germline. The junction had 6 bases not matched to a gene; V was cut back by 5 bases and J by 4 bases. There are 14 residues in the CDR3. The CDR3 coding sequence is TGTGCCAGCAGCGGACGACTAGCTGCAGATACGCAGTATTTT. Translating it yields CASSGRLAADTQYF.

J is TRBJ2-7 and V is TRBV3-1; no reliable D call. This CDR3 contains 13 residues. V gave up 4 bases and J gave up 1 base, with 8 bases separating them. Germline loops: CDR1 LGHDT, CDR2 YNNKEL (reference sequence). The CDR3 bases are TGTGCCAGCAGCCGGTCGGAATCCTACGAGCAGTACTTC. Its protein product is CASSRSESYEQYF.

This clonotype was seen a handful of times. The V gene is TRBV30, the J gene TRBJ2-5; D possibly corresponds to TRBD1 (6 bases). V shed 0 bases and J shed 1 base, with 12 bases lying between them. The CDR3 totals 15 residues. Germline CDR1 is GTSNPN and CDR2 is SVGIG (reference sequence). DNA for the CDR3: TGTGCCTGGAGTGTACAGGGCAGGCCCCAAGAGACCCAGTACTTC. Protein product: CAWSVQGRPQETQYF.

This clonotype was observed at least ten times. The J gene is TRBJ2-3, the V gene TRBV6-5; the D call may be TRBD1 or TRBD2 (5 bases each). CDR1 and CDR2 (germline): MNHEY, SVGAGI. The germline V and J ends were trimmed by 2 bases and 5 bases, with 11 bases remaining between them. The length of the CDR3 is 14 residues. The chain's CDR3 is CASSYGGLGDTQYF. CDR3 sequence (DNA): TGTGCCAGCAGTTACGGGGGTCTAGGAGATACGCAGTATTTT.

Only a few counts were recorded for this clonotype. The chain uses TRBV5-1 and TRBJ1-5; 8 bases are a match to TRBD1. The CDR3 consists of 15 residues. CDR1 and CDR2 (germline): SGHRS, YFSETQ. The junction had 9 bases not matched to a gene; V was cut back by 4 bases and J by 6 bases. CDR3 region: CASSRTGGGIQPQHF. The CDR3, as DNA: TGCGCCAGCAGCCGCACAGGGGGAGGTATTCAGCCCCAGCATTTT.